The TCR beta chain described here comes from a study of blood T cell repertoires in COVID-19. Study overall: PBMCs, B-cell-depleted T cells, or T cells provided the cDNA or gDNA that made up the material.

Authors' analysis steps: How many nucleated cells were present was estimated from reference gene primer amplification. TCRdb keeps only in-frame clones here, not all; method: immunoSEQ multiplex PCR. Clonal size and the V and J genes are those of that table, whereas D and trimming came from the DNA. The sample has roughly 200,000 clones; approximately 81% are singletons. Losses at the gene ends were 2 bases for V and 6 bases for J; bases not matched to a gene: 7. The CDR3 totals 15 residues. Per the germline V gene, CDR1 is SGHNT and CDR2 is YYREEE (reference sequence). The sequenced sample was peripheral blood. This chain links TRBV5-4 with TRBJ2-3; 9 nucleotides align to TRBD2. This TCR was recovered from a woman older than 75 with active or convalescent COVID-19. The CDR3 DNA is TGTGCCAGCAGCTTATGGCGGGGGGGCTCGGATACGCAGTATTTT. It specifies CASSLWRGGSDTQYF.